This entry describes one T cell receptor beta chain. Its binding antigen is unknown. No base-level quality is on record; no much larger clone is a single base apart. The sample belongs to a study of blood T cell repertoires in COVID-19 (dated by TCRdb to about 2020). Regarding the research as a whole: Collaborator samples came from the United States, Italy and Spain and covered acute and convalescent phases of COVID-19. Sample metadata almost always included a de-identified subject ID, COVID-19 status, age in years and sex. The material from the prospective study consisted of cDNA or gDNA derived from T cells, B-cell-depleted T cells, or PBMCs. The repertoires were released in a freely available public database meant as a resource for research on the immune response to SARS-CoV-2. The samples were drawn from the first 160 participants of the ongoing ImmuneRACE study and from 950 to 1,500 subjects provided by 6 global collaborators. Deeply sampled blood TCRbeta repertoires from subjects exposed to, actively infected with, or recovered from COVID-19 were included in the dataset. Where available, HLA class I and class II types were obtained from metadata supplied by the sample provider rather than from assay-based typing.

TCRbeta CDR3 regions were amplified from genomic DNA using the immunoSEQ Assay, a bias-controlled multiplex PCR. In the original analysis: Within the assay, amplification of reference gene primers was used to estimate how many nucleated cells each sample contained. To quantify the absolute abundance of each unique TCRbeta CDR3 rearrangement, sequence reads were collapsed and filtered. For each sample, productive Simpson clonality was calculated as the square root of Simpson's diversity index over productive rearrangements. In its TCRdb copy, this immuneACCESS table keeps in-frame sequences only and misses some clones. Where compared with another copy, unresolved V genes explain less than half of these, and the others have no known cause. V and J calls and clone size are copied from that table; D and trimming were computed from the DNA. The sample profile shows about 210,000 clones; approximately 84% of them were found once. Of the sample, 7.5% to 8% is held by the ten largest clones.

Collaborating institutions collected whole blood in K2EDTA tubes following their own protocols. For TCRbeta analysis, collaborators shipped samples in one of three forms: frozen whole blood, isolated PBMCs, or DNA extracted from either of those sample types. Broad study findings and their caveats: The amount of clinical and demographic metadata varied by source and participant and was provided uncurated.

The CDR3 contains 13 residues, cysteine and phenylalanine counted. CDR3 DNA is the only sequence kept; it has 39 bases, read in frame from the first base. For CDR1 and CDR2, the germline V gene lists WSHSY and SAAADI. The V and J ends are trimmed by 5 bases and 4 bases, leaving 11 bases between them. Recombination joined TRBV10-2 with TRBJ1-2; a tentative D match to TRBD1 spans 5 bases. The source of this sequence is a woman aged 45 to 65 with active or convalescent COVID-19. Material: peripheral blood. The sequence in DNA is TGCGCCAGCAGTCCTCCGACAGTCTATGGCTACACCTTC. It is translated as CASSPPTVYGYTF.